This T cell receptor (beta chain) was captured in a study of T-cell memory formation after mild COVID-19. TCRdb passed the 5' RACE reads through MiXCR, listing each CDR3 protein once. The data show 200,000 to 250,000 distinct CDR3 sequences, roughly 10% seen once. Trimming removed 3 bases at V and 4 bases at J, with 10 bases between. CDR1 is LGHNA and CDR2 is YNFKEQ in the germline V gene. The CDR3 is made up of 15 amino acids. This clonotype appeared many times. The sequencing sample was made of PBMCs or a T cell subset sorted from them (not recorded which). The rearrangement uses TRBV4-2 and TRBJ1-6, with D possibly being TRBD1 (5 bases). The origin of this receptor is a man between 18 and 29 years old who had mild COVID-19 (a few samples of this study predate the infection). Cell type and time point are not known. CDR3 loop: CASSHTSGYNSPLHF. DNA for the CDR3: TGTGCCAGCAGCCACACCTCAGGGTATAATTCACCCCTCCACTTT.